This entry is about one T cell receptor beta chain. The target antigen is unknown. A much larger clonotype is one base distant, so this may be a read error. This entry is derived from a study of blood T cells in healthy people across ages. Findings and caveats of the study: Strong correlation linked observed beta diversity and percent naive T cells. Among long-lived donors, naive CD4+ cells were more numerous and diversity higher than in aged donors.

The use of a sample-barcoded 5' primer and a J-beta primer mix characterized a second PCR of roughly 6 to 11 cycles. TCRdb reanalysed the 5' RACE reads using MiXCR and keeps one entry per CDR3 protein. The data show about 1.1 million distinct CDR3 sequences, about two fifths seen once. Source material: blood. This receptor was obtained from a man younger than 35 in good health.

The CDR3 reads CASSMTRNYGYTF. CDR3 bases: TGTGCCAGCAGCATGACCAGGAACTATGGCTACACCTTC. The chain uses TRBV7-9 and TRBJ1-2; D call uncertain. The V gene's germline CDR1 is SEHNR and CDR2 FQNEAQ (reference sequence). Trimming shortened V by 5 bases and J by 2 bases, and 9 bases separated the two germline ends. This CDR3 is built from 13 residues. Full variable domain (missing parts from reference TRBV7-9 and TRBJ1-2): DTGVSQNPRHKITKRGQNVTFRCDPISEHNRLYWYRQTLGQGPEFLTYFQNEAQLEKSRLLSDRFSAERPKGSFSTLEIQRTEQGDSAMYLCASSMTRNYGYTFGSGTRLTVV.